This TCR beta chain originates from a study of cytomegalovirus exposure and HLA in healthy donors. Study conclusions and caveats: In a later analysis, TCR beta V- and J-gene trimming showed a link to a missense DCLRE1C variant. Most TCR sequences showed up rarely, but some public TCRs showed up in many donors. Later analysis reportedly placed an Asian-associated ancestry cluster below the roughly 670-donor mean in N-insertions.

In germline, CDR1 is SGHRS, CDR2 YFSETQ. Trimming at V came to 4 bases and at J to 0 bases, leaving 9 bases not matched to a gene. CDR3 length: 18 residues. For this clone: Antigen unknown.

Primers included in the PCR were 60 Vbeta and 13 Jbeta primers. The method was immunoSEQ multiplex PCR; TCRdb's version includes in-frame clones alone and lacks a portion of them. The table shows under 200,000 clones, with about 80% occurring only once. While unrecorded immune exposures were likely, the donors were nominally healthy when sampled. The clonotype originates from a man between 60 and 75 years old in good health and CMV-seronegative. Sequenced: PBMCs. The chain combines TRBV5-1 with TRBJ2-3, with 12 bases that match TRBD2. The DNA of the CDR3 is TGCGCCAGCAGCCCAAACCCCCTAGCGGGGGGGAGCACAGATACGCAGTATTTT. Its translation: CASSPNPLAGGSTDTQYF.